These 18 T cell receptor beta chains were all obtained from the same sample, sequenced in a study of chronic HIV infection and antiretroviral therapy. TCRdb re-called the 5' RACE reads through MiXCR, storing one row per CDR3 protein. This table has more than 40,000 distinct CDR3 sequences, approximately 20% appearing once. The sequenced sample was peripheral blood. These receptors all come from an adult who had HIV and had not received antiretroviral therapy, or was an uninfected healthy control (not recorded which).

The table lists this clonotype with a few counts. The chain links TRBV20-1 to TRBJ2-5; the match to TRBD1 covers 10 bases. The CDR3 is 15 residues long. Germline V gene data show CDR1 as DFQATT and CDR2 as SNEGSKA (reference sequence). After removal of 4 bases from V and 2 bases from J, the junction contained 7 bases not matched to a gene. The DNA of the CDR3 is TGCAGTGCTATAAGACAGGGGGCACCGCAAGAGACCCAGTACTTC. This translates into CSAIRQGAPQETQYF.

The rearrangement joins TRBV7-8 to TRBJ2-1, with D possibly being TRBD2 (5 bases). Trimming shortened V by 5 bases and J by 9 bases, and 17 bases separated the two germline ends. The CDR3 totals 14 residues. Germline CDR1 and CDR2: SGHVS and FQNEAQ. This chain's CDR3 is CASSPNRGRTEQFF. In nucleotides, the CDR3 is TGTGCCAGCAGCCCAAACCGGGGTCGTACTGAGCAGTTCTTC.

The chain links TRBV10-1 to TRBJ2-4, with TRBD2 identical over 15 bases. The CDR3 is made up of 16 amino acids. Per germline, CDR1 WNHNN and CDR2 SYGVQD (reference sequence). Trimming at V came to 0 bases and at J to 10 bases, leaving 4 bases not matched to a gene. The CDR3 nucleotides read TGCGCCAGCAGTGAGTCTGTGGGACTAGCGGGAGGTATTCAGTACTTC. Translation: CASSESVGLAGGIQYF.

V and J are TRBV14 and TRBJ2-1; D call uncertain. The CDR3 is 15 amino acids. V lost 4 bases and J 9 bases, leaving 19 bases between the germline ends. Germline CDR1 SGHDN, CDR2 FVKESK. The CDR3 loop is CASSRQWPFKGEQFF. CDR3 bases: TGTGCCAGCAGCCGCCAATGGCCTTTTAAGGGTGAGCAGTTCTTC.

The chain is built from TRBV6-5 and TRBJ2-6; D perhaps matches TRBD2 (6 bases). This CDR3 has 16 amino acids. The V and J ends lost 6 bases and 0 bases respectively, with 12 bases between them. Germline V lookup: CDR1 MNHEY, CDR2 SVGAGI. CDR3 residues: CASRQRASSGANVLTF. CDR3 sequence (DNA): TGTGCCAGCAGACAGCGGGCCAGCTCTGGGGCCAACGTCCTGACTTTC.

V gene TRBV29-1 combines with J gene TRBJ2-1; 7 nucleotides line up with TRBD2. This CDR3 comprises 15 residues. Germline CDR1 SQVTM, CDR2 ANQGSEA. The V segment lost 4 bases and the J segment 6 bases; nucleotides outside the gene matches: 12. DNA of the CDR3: TGCAGCGTTGTTTCGCGGGAGAAAGGTAGCAATGAGCAGTTCTTC. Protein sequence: CSVVSREKGSNEQFF.

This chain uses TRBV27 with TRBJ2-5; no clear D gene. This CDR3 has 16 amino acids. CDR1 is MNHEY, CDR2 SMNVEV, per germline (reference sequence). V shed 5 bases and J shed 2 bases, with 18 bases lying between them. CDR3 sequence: CASSPRAPAPQETQYF. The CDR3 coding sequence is TGTGCCAGCAGTCCTAGAGCTCCAGCCCCTCAAGAGACCCAGTACTTC.

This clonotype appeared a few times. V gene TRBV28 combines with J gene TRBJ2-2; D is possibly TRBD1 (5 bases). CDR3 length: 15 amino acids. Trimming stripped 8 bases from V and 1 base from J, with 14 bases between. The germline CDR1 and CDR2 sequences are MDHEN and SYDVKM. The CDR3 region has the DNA TGTGCCAGCCACCGTTTAAGGGGGAACACCGGGGAGCTGTTTTTT. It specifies CASHRLRGNTGELFF.

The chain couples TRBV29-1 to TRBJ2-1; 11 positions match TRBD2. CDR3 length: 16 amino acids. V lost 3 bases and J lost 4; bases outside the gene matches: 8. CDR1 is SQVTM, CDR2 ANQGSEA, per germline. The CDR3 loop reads CSVEPKTSGGYNEQFF. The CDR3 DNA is TGCAGCGTTGAGCCGAAAACTAGCGGGGGTTACAATGAGCAGTTCTTC.

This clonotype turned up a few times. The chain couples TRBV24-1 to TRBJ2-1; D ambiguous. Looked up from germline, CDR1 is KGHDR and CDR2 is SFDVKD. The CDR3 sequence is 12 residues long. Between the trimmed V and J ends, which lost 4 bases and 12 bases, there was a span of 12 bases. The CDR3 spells CATSDPFERQFF. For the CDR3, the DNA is TGTGCCACCAGTGACCCATTCGAAAGGCAGTTCTTC.

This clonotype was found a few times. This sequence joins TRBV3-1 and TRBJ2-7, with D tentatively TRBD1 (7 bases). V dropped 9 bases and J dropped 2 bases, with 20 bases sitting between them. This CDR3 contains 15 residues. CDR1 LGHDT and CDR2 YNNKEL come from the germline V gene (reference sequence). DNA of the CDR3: TGTGCCAGGACTCGGGGGACAGCTTCTACCTACGAGCAGTACTTC. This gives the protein CARTRGTASTYEQYF.

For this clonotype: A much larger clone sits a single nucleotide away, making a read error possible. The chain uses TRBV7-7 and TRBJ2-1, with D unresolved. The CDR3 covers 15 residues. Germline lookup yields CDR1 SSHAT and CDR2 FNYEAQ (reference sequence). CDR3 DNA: TGTGCTAGCAGCTTAGAGGCAAGCTCCTACAATGAGCAGTTCTTC. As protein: CASSLEASSYNEQFF.

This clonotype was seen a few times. The CDR3 here is CACQTQDTQYF. Written as DNA, the CDR3 is TGTGCCTGCCAAACACAAGATACGCAGTATTTT. The chain links TRBV2 to TRBJ2-3; D is unresolved. From germline, CDR1 is SNHLY and CDR2 FYNNEI. Trimming shortened V by 11 bases and J by 5 bases, and 11 bases separated the two germline ends. This CDR3 spans 11 amino acids.

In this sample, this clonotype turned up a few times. The CDR3 bases are TGTGCCACCAGTGATCCACTAGCGGGAGGCCCCAATGAGCAGTTCTTC. Translation: CATSDPLAGGPNEQFF. The chain carries TRBV24-1 and TRBJ2-1; TRBD2 matches 12 bases. CDR1 is KGHDR and CDR2 is SFDVKD in the germline V gene. V dropped 3 bases and J dropped 6; count of bases not matched to a gene: 5. This CDR3 has 16 amino acids.

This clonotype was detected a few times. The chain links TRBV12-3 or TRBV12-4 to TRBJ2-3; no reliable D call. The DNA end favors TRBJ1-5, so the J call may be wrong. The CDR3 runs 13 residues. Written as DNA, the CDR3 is TGTGCCAGCAGTTTAAACGGAGATCTGGGACAGCATTTT. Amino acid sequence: CASSLNGDLGQHF.

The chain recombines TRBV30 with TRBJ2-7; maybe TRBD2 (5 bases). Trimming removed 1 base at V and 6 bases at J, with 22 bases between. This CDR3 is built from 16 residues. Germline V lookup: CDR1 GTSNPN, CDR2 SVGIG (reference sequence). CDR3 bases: TGTGCCTGGAGTGGAGGAGGTCAAGGGAAGTTAAGCGAGCAGTACTTC. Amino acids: CAWSGGGQGKLSEQYF.

This CDR3 reads CASRTGGLPTDTQYF. The CDR3, as DNA: TGTGCCAGCAGGACAGGGGGTCTTCCTACAGATACGCAGTATTTT. This sequence joins TRBV11-2 and TRBJ2-3, with TRBD1 matching over 9 bases. Germline V gene data show CDR1 as SGHAT and CDR2 as FQNNGV. This CDR3 spans 15 amino acids. V dropped 6 bases and J dropped 3; count of bases not matched to a gene: 7.

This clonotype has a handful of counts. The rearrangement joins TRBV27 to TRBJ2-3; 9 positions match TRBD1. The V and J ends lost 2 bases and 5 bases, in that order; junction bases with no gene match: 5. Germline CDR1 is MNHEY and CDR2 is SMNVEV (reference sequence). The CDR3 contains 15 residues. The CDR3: CASSLHRDREDTQYF. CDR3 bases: TGTGCCAGCAGTTTACACCGGGACAGGGAAGATACGCAGTATTTT.